The 15 T cell receptor beta chains below all came from one sample that was sequenced in a study of response to subunit inactivated influenza vaccine. A single record per CDR3 protein comes from TCRdb applying MiXCR to the RT-PCR reads. The table lists 450,000 to 600,000 distinct CDR3 sequences, approximately 7.2% of them singletons. The source was PBMCs from blood, collected 23 months after vaccination. The receptor source for this set is a man aged 50 to 75 who received an inactivated influenza vaccine.

This clonotype was detected ten times or more. V and J are TRBV12-3 or TRBV12-4 and TRBJ2-2; 7 nucleotides line up with TRBD1. This CDR3 is built from 14 residues. Losses at the gene ends were 6 bases for V and 5 bases for J; bases not matched to a gene: 6. The chain's CDR3 is CASSNRGRTGELFF. DNA of the CDR3: TGTGCCAGCAGCAACAGGGGTAGAACCGGGGAGCTGTTTTTT.

The chain joins TRBV4-1 to TRBJ2-7, with 9 bases that match TRBD1. This CDR3 has 17 amino acids. The V and J ends lost 4 bases and 1 base, in that order; junction bases with no gene match: 11. In germline, CDR1 is MGHRA, CDR2 YSYEKL. CDR3 amino acids: CASSLDRGDYISYEQYF. The CDR3 DNA is TGCGCCAGCAGCCTTGACAGGGGGGACTACATTTCCTACGAGCAGTACTTC.

The chain employs TRBV4-3 and TRBJ1-5; D remains unclear. V lost 3 bases, J lost 4 bases, and 16 bases lay in between. CDR1 LGHNA and CDR2 YSLEER come from the germline V gene. The CDR3 runs to 16 residues. The CDR3 DNA sequence: TGCGCCAGCAGCCACCGCTGGGGAGCTGTAAATCAGCCCCAGCATTTT. Translating gives CASSHRWGAVNQPQHF.

This clonotype has just a few counts. The gene calls are TRBV2 and TRBJ1-5; no definite D call. V lost 3 bases to trimming and J lost 7 bases, with 4 bases between them. This CDR3 has 11 amino acids. Per the germline V gene, CDR1 is SNHLY and CDR2 is FYNNEI. This chain's CDR3 is CASSDGQPQHF. The CDR3 DNA is TGTGCCAGCAGTGATGGGCAGCCCCAGCATTTT.

This clonotype was seen repeatedly, ten times or more. V usage is TRBV29-1 and J usage is TRBJ2-7; D ambiguous. CDR1 SQVTM and CDR2 ANQGSEA come from the germline V gene. CDR3 size: 12 residues. V lost 0 bases, J lost 4 bases, and 7 bases lay in between. DNA for the CDR3: TGCAGCGTTGAAGATATAGAGTACGAGCAGTACTTC. It translates to CSVEDIEYEQYF.

This clonotype was observed at least ten times. The V and J genes are TRBV5-1 and TRBJ2-3, with 11 bases lining up with TRBD2. CDR1 is SGHRS, CDR2 YFSETQ, per germline. The J segment lost 6 bases and the V segment lost 4 bases, leaving 13 bases of the junction unmatched. This CDR3 is built from 17 residues. The CDR3 loop is CASSLQGTSGRLDTQYF. The DNA for the CDR3 is TGCGCCAGCAGCCTACAGGGGACTAGCGGCCGGTTGGATACGCAGTATTTT.

This clonotype was seen a handful of times. The chain employs TRBV29-1 and TRBJ2-7, with 9 bases aligning to TRBD1. The V segment lost 6 bases and the J segment 4 bases; nucleotides outside the gene matches: 4. Germline V gives CDR1 SQVTM, CDR2 ANQGSEA. The CDR3 has 12 residues. The CDR3 is CSVLDRGYEQYF. The DNA of the CDR3 is TGCAGCGTCCTGGACAGGGGTTACGAGCAGTACTTC.

Ten or more counts support this clonotype. J is TRBJ1-4 and V is TRBV18, with a possible D match to TRBD1 (5 bases). This CDR3 is 13 amino acids long. The V gene lost 1 base and the J gene lost 5 bases, with 5 bases spanning the gap. From germline, CDR1 is KGHSH and CDR2 LQKENI. This chain's CDR3 is CASSPRQNEKLFF. The CDR3 region has the DNA TGTGCCAGCTCACCACGACAGAATGAAAAACTGTTTTTT.

This clonotype has ten or more counts. The chain employs TRBV6-1 and TRBJ1-4; D may be TRBD1 (6 bases). V lost 6 bases to trimming and J lost 12 bases, with 17 bases between them. The CDR3 totals 13 residues. Germline values: CDR1 MNHNS, CDR2 SASEGT. The CDR3 loop reads CASRGDTAGELFF. The CDR3 DNA is TGTGCCAGCAGGGGGGACACCGCCGGAGAACTGTTTTTT.

This chain joins TRBV4-3 and TRBJ2-3; weak D call: TRBD2 (5 bases). Between the trimmed V and J ends, which lost 0 bases and 5 bases, there was a span of 18 bases. Looked up from germline, CDR1 is LGHNA and CDR2 is YSLEER. CDR3 length: 17 amino acids. CDR3 sequence: CASSQEWAGMLGDTQYF. In nucleotides, the CDR3 is TGCGCCAGCAGCCAAGAATGGGCCGGGATGTTGGGAGATACGCAGTATTTT.

The chain combines TRBV18 with TRBJ1-2; D uncertain. Germline V gene sequence: CDR1 KGHSH, CDR2 LQKENI. V lost 0 bases and J lost 7, with 9 bases in between. The CDR3 loop spans 13 amino acids. The CDR3 protein is CASSPPIRPGYTF. The CDR3 bases are TGTGCCAGCTCACCACCAATAAGACCTGGCTACACCTTC.

The sample holds a few counts of this clonotype. The chain uses TRBV9 and TRBJ1-3, with 8 positions matching TRBD1. The trim removed 0 bases at V and 4 bases at J, leaving 6 bases unmatched. The CDR3 consists of 16 residues. Germline V gene data show CDR1 as SGDLS and CDR2 as YYNGEE. CDR3 sequence reads: CASSVAGQGGGNTIYF. The CDR3 DNA reads TGTGCCAGCAGCGTAGCCGGACAGGGAGGAGGAAACACCATATATTTT.

This clonotype was counted a few times. This chain connects TRBV2 to TRBJ2-5; 7 bases line up with TRBD1. CDR3 length: 13 residues. CDR1 and CDR2 (germline): SNHLY, FYNNEI. The junction had 5 bases not matched to a gene; V was cut back by 6 bases and J by 4 bases. The CDR3 loop is CASRGTAPETQYF. The CDR3 DNA reads TGTGCCAGCAGAGGGACAGCCCCAGAGACCCAGTACTTC.

This clonotype was detected only a few times. The rearrangement links TRBV7-2 to TRBJ1-4, with 9 bases lining up with TRBD1. In germline, CDR1 is SGHTA, CDR2 FQGNSA. The CDR3 totals 15 residues. V shed 6 bases and J 5 bases; nucleotides not matched to a gene: 7. CDR3 in amino acids: CASREGGTGNEKLFF. In DNA, the CDR3 is TGTGCCAGCAGAGAAGGAGGGACAGGGAATGAAAAACTGTTTTTT.

This clonotype was counted only a few times. The V call is TRBV25-1, the J call TRBJ2-3; TRBD2 agrees at 7 bases. With 4 bases clipped from V and 2 bases from J, the junction kept 0 bases outside the gene matches. The germline CDR1 and CDR2 sequences are MGHDK and SYGVNS. The CDR3 has 13 amino acids. CDR3 amino acids: CASSGDYTDTQYF. In nucleotides, the CDR3 is TGTGCCAGCAGTGGGGACTACACAGATACGCAGTATTTT.